These 14 T cell receptor beta chains share one sample of origin, sequenced in a study of beta chain features in type 1 diabetes. Findings of the study overall: A moderate, significant TCRB CDR3 shortening appeared in type 1 diabetes across four CD4+ subsets.

Their antigens are not known. Reverse transcription of all isolated RNA meant that expressed TCRB transcripts were sequenced. Method: immunoSEQ multiplex PCR; TCRdb's copy keeps in-frame clones and lacks some. In the table there are under 350,000 clones, around 24% of which are singletons. Sequencing used naive CD4+ T cells from blood. The receptors derive from a young woman with type 1 diabetes.

The V and J genes are TRBV9 and TRBJ1-1; 12 bases align to TRBD1. This CDR3 comprises 14 residues. Germline CDR1 SGDLS, CDR2 YYNGEE. V was clipped by 3 bases and J by 6 bases; unmatched bases: 3. The CDR3 DNA is TGTGCCAGCAGCGAGGGACAGGGGGCATCTGAAGCTTTCTTT. It yields the protein CASSEGQGASEAFF. The full variable domain, in which reference TRBV9 and TRBJ1-1 provide the parts outside the CDR3, is DSGVTQTPKHLITATGQRVTLRCSPRSGDLSVYWYQQSLDQGLQFLIQYYNGEERAKGNILERFSAQQFPDLHSELNLSSLELGDSALYFCASSEGQGASEAFFGQGTRLTVV.

V and J are TRBV30 and TRBJ2-7; TRBD2 matches 7 bases. CDR3 size: 12 residues. V was clipped by 5 bases and J by 3 bases; unmatched bases: 4. CDR1 GTSNPN and CDR2 SVGIG come from the germline V gene (reference sequence). CDR3: CAWAASGYEQYF. The CDR3 DNA reads as TGTGCCTGGGCCGCTAGCGGCTACGAGCAGTACTTC.

This clone was observed a handful of times. In DNA, the CDR3 is TGCGCCAGCAGCCAGATACCGGGGACACTGAACACCGGGGAGCTGTTTTTT. Translation: CASSQIPGTLNTGELFF. The chain uses TRBV4-1 and TRBJ2-2, with D perhaps matching TRBD1 (6 bases). V was pared by 3 bases and J by 1 base, with 15 bases between. Germline CDR1 and CDR2: MGHRA and YSYEKL. This CDR3 has 17 amino acids.

The sample holds a few counts of this clone. The chain combines TRBV25-1 with TRBJ2-6; the D gene is possibly TRBD1 (5 bases). Germline CDR1 and CDR2: MGHDK and SYGVNS. V lost 5 bases and J 2 bases, leaving 10 bases between the germline ends. The CDR3 totals 15 residues. CDR3 sequence: CASSYQGAGANVLTF. CDR3 in DNA: TGTGCCAGCAGTTACCAGGGTGCTGGGGCCAACGTCCTGACTTTC.

The chain combines TRBV2 with TRBJ2-1, with TRBD2 identical over 10 bases. The trim removed 1 base at V and 8 bases at J, leaving 5 bases unmatched. CDR1 and CDR2 (germline): SNHLY, FYNNEI. This CDR3 contains 15 residues. The CDR3 spells CASSEEAGGPYEQFF. For the CDR3, the DNA is TGTGCCAGCAGTGAAGAAGCGGGAGGGCCGTATGAGCAGTTCTTC.

V usage is TRBV9 and J usage is TRBJ2-7; 9 nucleotides align to TRBD2. Trimming removed 4 bases from V and 6 bases from J; junction bases left unmatched: 14. In germline, CDR1 is SGDLS, CDR2 YYNGEE. The CDR3 is 16 residues long. CDR3 loop: CASSPYGAGGPSEQYF. CDR3 DNA sequence: TGTGCCAGCAGCCCCTATGGAGCGGGAGGTCCCTCCGAGCAGTACTTC.

This clone was seen a few times. J is TRBJ2-4 and V is TRBV5-6; TRBD2 matches at 10 bases. V trimming: 3 bases; J trimming: 1 base; junction bases outside the gene matches: 7. The CDR3 sequence is 17 residues long. Germline V gives CDR1 SGHDT, CDR2 YYEEEE. In DNA, the CDR3 is TGTGCCAGCAGCTGGGAGCGGGAGGGCCGTGCCAAAAACATTCAGTACTTC. The encoded protein is CASSWEREGRAKNIQYF.

The V call is TRBV28, the J call TRBJ1-2; D is undetermined. Looked up from germline, CDR1 is MDHEN and CDR2 is SYDVKM. V was cut by 6 bases and J by 3 bases, with 20 bases left in between. This CDR3 spans 16 amino acids. CDR3 nucleotide sequence: TGTGCCAGCAGGAACACTGGCGGGGTACCCGACTATGGCTACACCTTC. The encoded protein is CASRNTGGVPDYGYTF.

The chain recombines TRBV6-5 with TRBJ1-1; D perhaps matches TRBD1 (5 bases). The V gene lost 6 bases and the J gene lost 4 bases, with 18 bases spanning the gap. Germline CDR1 MNHEY, CDR2 SVGAGI. The CDR3 is 15 amino acids. The chain's CDR3 is CASSDLRQGGTEAFF. Here the CDR3 DNA reads TGTGCCAGCAGCGACCTACGGCAGGGCGGCACTGAAGCTTTCTTT.

CDR3 in DNA: TGCGCCAGCAGCCAACCCGGGACTAGGGCGGCCAAAAACATTCAGTACTTC. Its translation is CASSQPGTRAAKNIQYF. The chain links TRBV4-1 to TRBJ2-4; 8 bases are a match to TRBD2. CDR1 MGHRA and CDR2 YSYEKL come from the germline V gene. The CDR3 totals 17 residues. Trimming at V came to 2 bases and at J to 1 base, leaving 7 bases not matched to a gene.

This chain joins TRBV7-9 and TRBJ2-1; 11 nucleotides line up with TRBD2. The CDR3 totals 16 residues. Germline-derived CDR1 and CDR2 are SEHNR and FQNEAQ (reference sequence). Trimming at V came to 4 bases and at J to 7 bases, leaving 9 bases not matched to a gene. The CDR3 is CASSSTSGIPQNEQFF. DNA for the CDR3: TGTGCCAGCAGCTCGACTAGCGGGATTCCACAAAATGAGCAGTTCTTC.

The rearrangement links TRBV5-6 to TRBJ1-2; unclear D gene. The CDR3 has 13 amino acids. V was cut by 0 bases and J by 5 bases, with 8 bases left in between. From germline, CDR1 is SGHDT and CDR2 YYEEEE. The DNA for the CDR3 is TGTGCCAGCAGCTTGGACAGATCATATGGCTACACCTTC. This encodes CASSLDRSYGYTF.

The V call is TRBV11-1, the J call TRBJ2-1; no clear D. CDR3 size: 14 residues. The V and J ends lost 5 bases and 5 bases respectively, with 13 bases between them. Germline V gene sequence: CDR1 SGHAT, CDR2 FQDESV (reference sequence). The CDR3 DNA is TGTGCCAGCAGCCCAGAGGCCATCCACAATGAGCAGTTCTTC. Translation gives CASSPEAIHNEQFF.

The V and J genes are TRBV4-1 and TRBJ2-7, with 10 bases matching TRBD2. The V gene's germline CDR1 is MGHRA and CDR2 YSYEKL. The V gene end was trimmed by 2 bases and the J gene end by 1 base; junction bases not matched to a gene: 2. The CDR3 consists of 15 residues. The CDR3 is CASSQTGLASYEQYF. The CDR3 coding sequence is TGCGCCAGCAGCCAAACGGGACTAGCGTCCTACGAGCAGTACTTC.